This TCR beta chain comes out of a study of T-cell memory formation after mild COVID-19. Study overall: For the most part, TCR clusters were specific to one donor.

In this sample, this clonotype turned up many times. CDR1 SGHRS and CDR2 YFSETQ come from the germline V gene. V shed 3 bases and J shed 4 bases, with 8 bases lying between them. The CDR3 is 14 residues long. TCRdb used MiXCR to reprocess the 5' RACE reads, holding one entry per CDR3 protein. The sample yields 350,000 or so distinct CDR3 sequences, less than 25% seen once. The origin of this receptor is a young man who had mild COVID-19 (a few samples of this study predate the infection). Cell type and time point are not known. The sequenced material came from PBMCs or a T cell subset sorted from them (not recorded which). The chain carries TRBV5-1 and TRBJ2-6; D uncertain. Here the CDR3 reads CASSWYSGANVLTF. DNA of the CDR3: TGCGCCAGCAGCTGGTACAGCGGGGCCAACGTCCTGACTTTC.